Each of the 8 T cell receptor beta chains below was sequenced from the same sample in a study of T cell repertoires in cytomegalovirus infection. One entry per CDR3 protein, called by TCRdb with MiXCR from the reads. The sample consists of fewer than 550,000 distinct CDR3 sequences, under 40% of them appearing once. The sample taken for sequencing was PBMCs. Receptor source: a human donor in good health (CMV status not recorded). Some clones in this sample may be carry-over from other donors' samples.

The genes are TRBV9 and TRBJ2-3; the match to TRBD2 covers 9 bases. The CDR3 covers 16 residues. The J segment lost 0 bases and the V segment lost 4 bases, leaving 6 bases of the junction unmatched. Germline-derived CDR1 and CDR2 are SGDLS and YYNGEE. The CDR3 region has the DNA TGTGCCAGCAGCTTTAGCGGGGGCGGAAGCACAGATACGCAGTATTTT. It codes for CASSFSGGGSTDTQYF.

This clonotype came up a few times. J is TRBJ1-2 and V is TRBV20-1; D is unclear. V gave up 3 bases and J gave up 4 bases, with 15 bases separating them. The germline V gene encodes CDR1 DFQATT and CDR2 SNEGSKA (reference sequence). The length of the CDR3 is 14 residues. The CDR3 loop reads CSASLPQASYGYTF. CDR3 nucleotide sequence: TGCAGTGCTAGCCTCCCTCAGGCTAGCTATGGCTACACCTTC.

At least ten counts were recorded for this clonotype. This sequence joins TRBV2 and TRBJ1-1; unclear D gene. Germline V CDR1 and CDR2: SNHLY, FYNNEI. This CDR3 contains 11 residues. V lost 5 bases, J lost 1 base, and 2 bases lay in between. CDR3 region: CASSSNTEAFF. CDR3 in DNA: TGTGCCAGCAGTTCGAACACTGAAGCTTTCTTT.

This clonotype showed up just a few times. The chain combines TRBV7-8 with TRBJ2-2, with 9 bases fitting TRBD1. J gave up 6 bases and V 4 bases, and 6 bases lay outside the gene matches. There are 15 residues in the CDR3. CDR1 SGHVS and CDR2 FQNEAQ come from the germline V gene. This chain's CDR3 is CASSYTGGFSGELFF. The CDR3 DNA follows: TGTGCCAGCAGCTACACAGGGGGCTTCTCCGGGGAGCTGTTTTTT.

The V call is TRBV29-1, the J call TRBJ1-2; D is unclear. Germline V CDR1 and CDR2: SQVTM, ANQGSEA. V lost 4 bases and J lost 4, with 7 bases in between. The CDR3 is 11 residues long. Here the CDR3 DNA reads TGCAGCGTTGGCCGGGGCTATGGCTACACCTTC. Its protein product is CSVGRGYGYTF.

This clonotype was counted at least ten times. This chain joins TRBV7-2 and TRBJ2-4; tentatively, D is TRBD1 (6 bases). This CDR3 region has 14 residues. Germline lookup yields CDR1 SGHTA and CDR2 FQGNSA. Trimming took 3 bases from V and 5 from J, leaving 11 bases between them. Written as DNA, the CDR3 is TGTGCCAGCAGCTTTGGACAGCCCCAAAACATTCAGTACTTC. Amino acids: CASSFGQPQNIQYF.

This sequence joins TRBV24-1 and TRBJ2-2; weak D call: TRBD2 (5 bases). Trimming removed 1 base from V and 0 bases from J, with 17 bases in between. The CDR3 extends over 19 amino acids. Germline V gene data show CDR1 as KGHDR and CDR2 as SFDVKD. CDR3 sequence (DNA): TGTGCCACCAGTGATTTAACAGATAGGAGGTTCGCGAACACCGGGGAGCTGTTTTTT. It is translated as CATSDLTDRRFANTGELFF.

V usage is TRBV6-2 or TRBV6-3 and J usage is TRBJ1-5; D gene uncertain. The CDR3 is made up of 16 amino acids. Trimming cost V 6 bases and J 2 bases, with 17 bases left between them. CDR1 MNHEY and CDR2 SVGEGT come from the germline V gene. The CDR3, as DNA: TGTGCCAGCAGCGGACTTGCGGGTTTAGGCAATCAGCCCCAGCATTTT. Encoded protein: CASSGLAGLGNQPQHF.